These 32 T cell receptor beta chains originate from one sample sequenced in a study of blood T cell repertoires in COVID-19. Some clones are missing from TCRdb's copy, which holds only in-frame ones; the method was immunoSEQ multiplex PCR. In the table there are about 120,000 clones, about 89% of which are singletons. The sample was peripheral blood. These receptors were obtained from a human donor with acute or convalescent COVID-19. The donor label of this sample is uncertain.

The chain links TRBV4-3 to TRBJ1-1; D uncertain. V was trimmed by 0 bases and J by 1 base, leaving 6 bases between them. There are 14 residues in the CDR3. CDR1 LGHNA and CDR2 YSLEER come from the germline V gene. CDR3 loop: CASSQDIKNTEAFF. The CDR3 DNA reads as TGCGCCAGCAGCCAAGATATTAAGAACACTGAAGCTTTCTTT.

The chain couples TRBV7-3 to TRBJ1-1; TRBD1 is a possible D gene (5 bases). This CDR3 region has 16 residues. Trimming pared 5 bases from V and 3 bases from J, leaving 19 bases between. Looked up from germline, CDR1 is SGHTA and CDR2 is FQGTGA. The CDR3 spells CASSPTQHRRDTEAFF. The CDR3 coding sequence is TGTGCCAGCAGCCCAACACAGCACAGGAGGGACACTGAAGCTTTCTTT.

The rearrangement links TRBV19 to TRBJ2-5; 11 nucleotides agree with TRBD2. The CDR3 covers 15 residues. V shed 5 bases, J shed 1 base, and the junction held 3 bases outside the gene matches. Germline loops: CDR1 LNHDA, CDR2 SQIVND (reference sequence). Here the CDR3 reads CASSAGTSGQETQYF. CDR3 DNA: TGTGCCAGTAGTGCGGGGACTAGCGGCCAAGAGACCCAGTACTTC.

This clone was detected only a few times. The chain employs TRBV25-1 and TRBJ2-1; no definite D call. CDR1 and CDR2 from the germline V gene are MGHDK and SYGVNS. Between the trimmed V and J ends, which lost 11 bases and 5 bases, there was a span of 10 bases. The CDR3 totals 11 residues. The CDR3: CASRRNNEQFF. The CDR3 DNA follows: TGTGCCTCCCGGCGGAACAATGAGCAGTTCTTC.

J is TRBJ2-7 and V is TRBV28; D not resolved. The CDR3 has 13 residues. Germline values: CDR1 MDHEN, CDR2 SYDVKM. The V end was cut by 3 bases, the J end by 5 bases, with 11 bases between. The CDR3 sequence is CASSFSTGDEQYF. Here the CDR3 DNA reads TGTGCCAGCAGTTTTTCGACTGGTGACGAGCAGTACTTC.

The rearrangement links TRBV28 to TRBJ1-2; a weak D match, TRBD1 (6 bases). Germline V lookup: CDR1 MDHEN, CDR2 SYDVKM. The CDR3 loop spans 15 amino acids. Trimming shortened V by 2 bases and J by 4 bases, and 14 bases separated the two germline ends. The CDR3 reads CASSLGGSLTYGYTF. The CDR3 nucleotides read TGTGCCAGCAGTTTAGGGGGCTCATTGACCTATGGCTACACCTTC.

This chain links TRBV5-4 with TRBJ1-1; D is perhaps TRBD1 (5 bases). Per the germline V gene, CDR1 is SGHNT and CDR2 is YYREEE (reference sequence). This CDR3 has 17 residues. The V end was cut by 0 bases, the J end by 1 base, with 16 bases between. This chain's CDR3 is CASSLAFGAGGNTEAFF. As DNA, the CDR3 is TGTGCCAGCAGCTTGGCGTTTGGGGCGGGGGGGAACACTGAAGCTTTCTTT. Complete variable domain (other parts from reference TRBV5-4 and TRBJ1-1): ETGVTQSPTHLIKTRGQQVTLRCSSQSGHNTVSWYQQALGQGPQFIFQYYREEENGRGNFPPRFSGLQFPNYSSELNVNALELDDSALYLCASSLAFGAGGNTEAFFGQGTRLTVV.

This clone was seen more than once but under ten times. This chain links TRBV11-2 with TRBJ2-3; 11 nucleotides match TRBD2. The CDR3 totals 15 residues. Trimming cost V 5 bases and J 4 bases; bases outside gene matches: 5. In germline, CDR1 is SGHAT, CDR2 FQNNGV. The DNA for the CDR3 is TGTGCCAGCAGCCGTAGCGGGGGGGCATCAGATACGCAGTATTTT. Residues: CASSRSGGASDTQYF.

This clone was recorded only once. The chain recombines TRBV7-9 with TRBJ1-1; D gene ambiguous. The germline gives CDR1 SEHNR, CDR2 FQNEAQ (reference sequence). The ends were cut back, 0 bases at V and 0 bases at J, with 11 bases in the middle. This CDR3 comprises 16 residues. The CDR3 DNA is TGTGCCAGCAGCTTAGCGACTTGGGTCATGAACACTGAAGCTTTCTTT. As protein: CASSLATWVMNTEAFF. Filled out from reference TRBV7-9 and TRBJ1-1, the complete variable domain reads DTGVSQNPRHKITKRGQNVTFRCDPISEHNRLYWYRQTLGQGPEFLTYFQNEAQLEKSRLLSDRFSAERPKGSFSTLEIQRTEQGDSAMYLCASSLATWVMNTEAFFGQGTRLTVV.

The chain employs TRBV6-5 and TRBJ1-2; weak D call: TRBD1 (6 bases). V lost 5 bases and J 5 bases, leaving 9 bases between the germline ends. This CDR3 has 12 amino acids. Germline V lookup: CDR1 MNHEY, CDR2 SVGAGI. DNA of the CDR3: TGTGCCAGCAGTAGGACAGCTTATGGCTACACCTTC. It specifies CASSRTAYGYTF.

V usage is TRBV6-2 or TRBV6-3 and J usage is TRBJ1-5, with 9 positions matching TRBD1. CDR3 length: 17 amino acids. CDR1 MNHEY and CDR2 SVGEGT come from the germline V gene. The ends lost 5 bases at V and 7 bases at J; junction bases unmatched: 15. The CDR3 sequence: CASSARREQGAKQPQHF. Here the CDR3 DNA reads TGTGCCAGCAGTGCCCGCCGGGAACAGGGGGCCAAACAGCCCCAGCATTTT.

The rearrangement uses TRBV5-1 and TRBJ1-6; 10 nucleotides agree with TRBD1. CDR1 and CDR2 from the germline V gene are SGHRS and YFSETQ. V was pared by 4 bases and J by 5 bases, with 3 bases of the junction left unmatched. This CDR3 is 15 amino acids long. CDR3 amino acids: CASSAGQGDNSPLHF. The CDR3 DNA reads as TGCGCCAGCAGCGCAGGACAGGGGGATAATTCACCCCTCCACTTT. The full variable domain, in which reference TRBV5-1 and TRBJ1-6 provide the parts outside the CDR3, is KAGVTQTPRYLIKTRGQQVTLSCSPISGHRSVSWYQQTPGQGLQFLFEYFSETQRNKGNFPGRFSGRQFSNSRSEMNVSTLELGDSALYLCASSAGQGDNSPLHFGNGTRLTVT.

CDR3 DNA: TGTGCCAGCAGTGAAGTAACTAGCCCTAAGAATGAGCAGTTCTTC. Its protein product is CASSEVTSPKNEQFF. The chain is built from TRBV6-1 and TRBJ2-1; D perhaps matches TRBD2 (6 bases). The V gene's germline CDR1 is MNHNS and CDR2 SASEGT. Trimming left V 1 base short and J 7 bases short, with 14 bases between. CDR3 length: 15 residues.

The rearrangement links TRBV7-8 to TRBJ2-7; tentatively, D is TRBD1 (5 bases). V dropped 8 bases and J dropped 1 base, with 24 bases sitting between them. The CDR3 is 17 amino acids. CDR1 and CDR2 (germline): SGHVS, FQNEAQ. The CDR3 DNA reads as TGTGCCAGCGGGGCGGTGGCAGGGTGGCCCATATCCTACGAGCAGTACTTC. It yields the protein CASGAVAGWPISYEQYF.

The rearrangement links TRBV6-5 to TRBJ1-2, with 7 bases matching TRBD1. The CDR3 is made up of 15 amino acids. The trim removed 3 bases at V and 2 bases at J, leaving 6 bases unmatched. Looked up from germline, CDR1 is MNHEY and CDR2 is SVGAGI. CDR3 sequence: CASSYNWDSNYGYTF. CDR3 bases: TGTGCCAGCAGTTATAATTGGGACAGCAACTATGGCTACACCTTC.

This chain joins TRBV5-1 and TRBJ1-3; the match to TRBD1 covers 7 bases. The length of the CDR3 is 17 residues. Germline V gives CDR1 SGHRS, CDR2 YFSETQ. The J segment lost 1 base and the V segment lost 3 bases, leaving 10 bases of the junction unmatched. The CDR3 sequence is CASSSATGTVSGNTIYF. The CDR3 nucleotides are TGCGCCAGCAGCTCGGCGACAGGGACAGTATCTGGAAACACCATATATTTT.

V gene TRBV3-1 (or the pseudogene TRBV3-2) combines with J gene TRBJ2-5; 10 bases line up with TRBD2. CDR1 is LGHDT and CDR2 is YNNKEL in the germline V gene (reference sequence). The CDR3 consists of 15 residues. Trimming at V came to 4 bases and at J to 5 bases, leaving 7 bases not matched to a gene. CDR3 sequence (DNA): TGTGCCAGCAGCCCCACTAGCGGGGTATGCGAGACCCAGTACTTC. Translated: CASSPTSGVCETQYF.

The genes are TRBV28 and TRBJ1-2; perhaps TRBD1 as D (6 bases). The V gene lost 6 bases and the J gene lost 5 bases, with 28 bases spanning the gap. CDR1 MDHEN and CDR2 SYDVKM come from the germline V gene. There are 18 residues in the CDR3. The CDR3: CASRPGVSGPQWFYGYTF. The CDR3 bases are TGTGCCAGCAGGCCAGGGGTCTCAGGCCCCCAGTGGTTTTATGGCTACACCTTC.

The chain joins TRBV4-1 to TRBJ1-3, with 9 bases that match TRBD1. Germline loops: CDR1 MGHRA, CDR2 YSYEKL. The CDR3 runs 17 residues. V was clipped by 0 bases and J by 1 base; unmatched bases: 4. CDR3: CASSQDTGGASGNTIYF. The CDR3 bases are TGCGCCAGCAGCCAAGATACAGGGGGCGCGTCTGGAAACACCATATATTTT.

This clone was counted between two and nine times. In nucleotides, the CDR3 is TGTGCCACCAGCAGAGGAGGGGGCGAGCAGTACTTC. It translates to CATSRGGGEQYF. The rearrangement uses TRBV15 and TRBJ2-7; the D gene is possibly TRBD1 (6 bases). The V gene's germline CDR1 is LNHNV and CDR2 YYDKDF (reference sequence). The CDR3 is made up of 12 amino acids. Trimming pared 1 base from V and 6 bases from J, leaving 7 bases between.

This clone was seen once. Here the CDR3 reads CASSEPRDRFSNQPQHF. As DNA, the CDR3 is TGTGCCAGCAGTGAACCTAGGGACAGGTTCAGCAATCAGCCCCAGCATTTT. The rearrangement links TRBV6-1 to TRBJ1-5, with 8 bases fitting TRBD1. The junction had 7 bases not matched to a gene; V was cut back by 2 bases and J by 1 base. CDR3 length: 17 residues. Germline assignment: CDR1 MNHNS and CDR2 SASEGT.

The chain joins TRBV19 to TRBJ1-2; 8 nucleotides agree with TRBD1. In germline, CDR1 is LNHDA, CDR2 SQIVND (reference sequence). Trimming removed 5 bases from V and 4 bases from J; junction bases left unmatched: 9. This CDR3 spans 15 amino acids. The CDR3: CASSPDRGIGYGYTF. The CDR3 coding sequence is TGTGCCAGTAGTCCAGACAGGGGAATCGGCTATGGCTACACCTTC.

V usage is TRBV19 and J usage is TRBJ1-5, with 10 bases fitting TRBD1. The CDR3 totals 15 residues. Germline lookup yields CDR1 LNHDA and CDR2 SQIVND (reference sequence). Germline trimming cut 5 bases from V and 5 bases from J; bases unmatched to any gene: 6. The CDR3 region is CASSPEGTGDQPQHF. The DNA for the CDR3 is TGTGCCAGTAGTCCCGAAGGGACAGGGGATCAGCCCCAGCATTTT.

This clone was observed a single time. The chain links TRBV10-3 to TRBJ1-5, with D possibly being TRBD1 (5 bases). V dropped 1 base and J dropped 0 bases, with 7 bases sitting between them. Germline V lookup: CDR1 ENHRY, CDR2 SYGVKD. This CDR3 region has 15 residues. The CDR3 protein is CAISEWQGSNQPQHF. The CDR3 nucleotides read TGTGCCATCAGTGAGTGGCAGGGTAGCAATCAGCCCCAGCATTTT.

The chain carries TRBV4-1 and TRBJ1-1; the match to TRBD1 covers 11 bases. This CDR3 contains 15 residues. V lost 3 bases, J lost 6 bases, and 6 bases stayed unmatched. The germline V gene has CDR1 MGHRA and CDR2 YSYEKL. The CDR3 loop is CASSQWAGQGAEAFF. CDR3 in DNA: TGCGCCAGCAGCCAGTGGGCGGGACAGGGGGCTGAAGCTTTCTTT.

V gene TRBV15 combines with J gene TRBJ2-1; 8 bases are a match to TRBD1. This CDR3 spans 15 amino acids. V was pared by 2 bases and J by 9 bases, with 9 bases of the junction left unmatched. Germline loops: CDR1 LNHNV, CDR2 YYDKDF (reference sequence). As DNA, the CDR3 is TGTGCCACCAGCAGACTTCAGGACAGGGTGGCTGAGCAGTTCTTC. Translating it yields CATSRLQDRVAEQFF.

CDR3 loop: CASSNSNYGYTF. In DNA, the CDR3 is TGTGCCAGCAGTAACAGTAACTATGGCTACACCTTC. The V call is TRBV6-2 or TRBV6-3, the J call TRBJ1-2; no definite D call. Germline values: CDR1 MNHEY, CDR2 SVGEGT. Trimming removed 5 bases from V and 1 base from J, with 5 bases in between. The CDR3 extends over 12 amino acids.

The CDR3 nucleotides are TGTGCCAGCGGTCCCGGGACAGGGTCTGGAAACACCATATATTTT. It specifies CASGPGTGSGNTIYF. The chain links TRBV6-5 to TRBJ1-3, with TRBD1 identical over 9 bases. The ends lost 8 bases at V and 1 base at J; junction bases unmatched: 6. This CDR3 contains 15 residues. Germline V gene lookup returns CDR1 MNHEY and CDR2 SVGAGI.

This clone was picked up one time. CDR3: CASRRTLADTQYF. The CDR3 DNA follows: TGTGCCAGCAGGCGCACTCTAGCAGATACGCAGTATTTT. This chain joins TRBV28 and TRBJ2-3; D gene unclear. This CDR3 spans 13 amino acids. Germline CDR1 and CDR2: MDHEN and SYDVKM. V lost 6 bases and J lost 4, with 11 bases in between.

J is TRBJ2-7 and V is TRBV2; the match to TRBD1 covers 7 bases. The germline gives CDR1 SNHLY, CDR2 FYNNEI. J gave up 4 bases and V 6 bases, and 9 bases lay outside the gene matches. The CDR3 has 14 residues. CDR3: CASRETGTRYEQYF. Written as DNA, the CDR3 is TGTGCCAGCAGGGAGACAGGGACACGGTACGAGCAGTACTTC.

The chain has TRBV6-5 and TRBJ1-5; tentatively, D is TRBD1 (5 bases). V lost 6 bases to trimming and J lost 2 bases, with 11 bases between them. CDR3 length equals 14 residues. Germline loops: CDR1 MNHEY, CDR2 SVGAGI. This CDR3 is CASSRDSRNQPQHF. CDR3 sequence (DNA): TGTGCCAGCAGCAGAGACAGCCGCAATCAGCCCCAGCATTTT.

The chain couples TRBV7-2 to TRBJ2-3; 10 bases fit TRBD2. The CDR3 extends over 14 amino acids. Germline V CDR1 and CDR2: SGHTA, FQGNSA. V lost 7 bases, J lost 5 bases, and 6 bases stayed unmatched. CDR3 DNA: TGTGCCAGCAACCTAGCGGGAGTGAGAGATACGCAGTATTTT. This codes for CASNLAGVRDTQYF.